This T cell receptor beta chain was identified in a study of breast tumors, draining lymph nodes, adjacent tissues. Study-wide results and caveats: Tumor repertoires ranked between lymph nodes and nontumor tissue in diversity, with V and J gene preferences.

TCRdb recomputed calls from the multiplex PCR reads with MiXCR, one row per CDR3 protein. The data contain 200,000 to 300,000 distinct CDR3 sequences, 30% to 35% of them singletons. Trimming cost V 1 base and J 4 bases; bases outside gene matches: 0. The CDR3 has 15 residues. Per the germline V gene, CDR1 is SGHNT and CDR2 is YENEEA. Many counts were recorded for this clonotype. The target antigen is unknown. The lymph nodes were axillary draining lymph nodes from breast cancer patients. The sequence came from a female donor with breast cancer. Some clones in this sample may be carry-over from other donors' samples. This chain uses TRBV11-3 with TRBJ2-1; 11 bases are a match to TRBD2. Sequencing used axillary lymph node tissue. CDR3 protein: CASSLVAGGYNEQFF. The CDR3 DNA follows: TGTGCCAGCAGCTTAGTAGCGGGAGGGTACAATGAGCAGTTCTTC. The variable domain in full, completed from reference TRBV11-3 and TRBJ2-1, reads EAGVVQSPRYKIIEKKQPVAFWCNPISGHNTLYWYLQNLGQGPELLIRYENEEAVDDSQLPKDRFSAERLKGVDSTLKIQPAELGDSAVYLCASSLVAGGYNEQFFGPGTRLTVL.